Listed below are T cell receptor beta chains from one sample, sequenced in a study of T-cell memory formation after mild COVID-19. TCRdb reprocessed the 5' RACE reads via MiXCR and lists one record per CDR3 protein. The sample yields about 560,000 distinct CDR3 sequences, about 20% seen once. The material sequenced was PBMCs or a T cell subset sorted from them (not recorded which). The receptors shown here come from an adult woman who had mild COVID-19 (a few samples of this study predate the infection). Cell type and time point are not known. Each CDR3 is given with its conserved first and last residue. Each record gives: J gene, V gene, clone size, D gene, CDR3 protein, CDR3 DNA. The D gene is left open where the match is weak. Clone size is not always given. Where it is, it says once, few, many or a class for expanded clones.

J: TRBJ1-3; V: TRBV12-3/TRBV12-4; size: few; D: TRBD1; CDR3: CASRPQGASGNTIYF; DNA: TGTGCCAGCAGACCACAGGGGGCGAGCGGAAACACCATATATTTT
J: TRBJ2-3; V: TRBV7-9; size: -; D: -; CDR3: CASSQSLTTSADTQYF; DNA: TGTGCCAGCAGCCAAAGCTTAACCACCTCAGCAGATACGCAGTATTTT
J: TRBJ2-3; V: TRBV24-1; size: few; D: -; CDR3: CATSAREGGVTDTQYF; DNA: TGTGCCACCAGTGCCCGTGAAGGAGGAGTGACAGATACGCAGTATTTT
J: TRBJ2-7; V: TRBV29-1; size: -; D: -; CDR3: CSVLAKGGDEQYF; DNA: TGCAGCGTTCTAGCGAAAGGGGGCGACGAGCAGTACTTC
J: TRBJ2-3; V: TRBV11-2; size: once; D: TRBD1; CDR3: CASSLDGWDRVTDTQYF; DNA: TGTGCCAGCAGCTTAGACGGATGGGACAGAGTCACAGATACGCAGTATTTT
J: TRBJ1-3; V: TRBV5-1; size: few; D: -; CDR3: CASTPTGSGNTIYF; DNA: TGCGCCAGCACCCCGACGGGCTCTGGAAACACCATATATTTT
J: TRBJ2-7; V: TRBV10-3; size: -; D: TRBD1; CDR3: CAISGSGTDGREQYF; DNA: TGTGCCATCAGTGGATCCGGGACAGACGGTCGGGAGCAGTACTTC
J: TRBJ2-7; V: TRBV24-1; size: few; D: TRBD1; CDR3: CATEGQGSYEQYF; DNA: TGTGCCACCGAGGGACAGGGCTCCTACGAGCAGTACTTC
J: TRBJ2-3; V: TRBV3-1; size: -; D: TRBD2; CDR3: CASSPLAGGHQYF; DNA: TGTGCCAGCAGCCCTTTGGCGGGGGGGCACCAGTATTTT
J: TRBJ1-2; V: TRBV20-1; size: -; D: TRBD1; CDR3: CSARVDRGPVLTVGYTF; DNA: TGCAGTGCTAGGGTGGACAGGGGGCCGGTGTTAACGGTCGGCTACACCTTC
J: TRBJ1-1; V: TRBV20-1; size: many; D: -; CDR3: CSAMGHRDEAFF; DNA: TGCAGTGCTATGGGGCATCGAGATGAAGCTTTCTTT
J: TRBJ2-2; V: TRBV27; size: few; D: TRBD2; CDR3: CASSQTSGAFTGELFF; DNA: TGTGCCAGCAGTCAGACTAGCGGGGCTTTCACCGGGGAGCTGTTTTTT
J: TRBJ2-3; V: TRBV11-3; size: few; D: -; CDR3: CASSRGSSSTDTQYF; DNA: TGTGCCAGCAGCCGCGGTAGCTCTAGCACAGATACGCAGTATTTT
J: TRBJ2-1; V: TRBV3-1; size: few; D: TRBD2; CDR3: CASSRRTSGSSYNEQFF; DNA: TGTGCCAGCAGCAGACGGACTAGCGGGAGCTCCTACAATGAGCAGTTCTTC
J: TRBJ2-3; V: TRBV5-4; size: -; D: TRBD2; CDR3: CASRLAGDHNTQYF; DNA: TGTGCCAGCAGACTAGCGGGGGACCATAATACGCAGTATTTT
J: TRBJ1-6; V: TRBV20-1; size: -; D: TRBD1; CDR3: CSAEQGMFESPLHF; DNA: TGCAGTGCTGAACAGGGGATGTTTGAGTCACCCCTCCACTTT
J: TRBJ2-7; V: TRBV6-1; size: -; D: -; CDR3: CASSGGYATTPTEQYF; DNA: TGTGCCAGCAGTGGGGGGTACGCGACTACGCCTACGGAGCAGTACTTC
J: TRBJ2-5; V: TRBV20-1; size: few; D: -; CDR3: CSARGGGYQETQYF; DNA: TGCAGTGCTAGGGGTGGGGGCTACCAAGAGACCCAGTACTTC
J: TRBJ1-2; V: TRBV29-1; size: -; D: TRBD1; CDR3: CSVEGDRALPPWYGYTF; DNA: TGCAGCGTTGAAGGAGACAGGGCTCTACCTCCTTGGTATGGCTACACCTTC
J: TRBJ2-3; V: TRBV24-1; size: few; D: TRBD2; CDR3: CATTSGSFSTDTQYF; DNA: TGTGCCACCACTAGCGGGTCTTTTAGCACAGATACGCAGTATTTT
J: TRBJ1-1; V: TRBV12-3/TRBV12-4; size: few; D: -; CDR3: CASRGGQSPEAFF; DNA: TGTGCCAGCAGGGGAGGACAGTCCCCTGAAGCTTTCTTT
J: TRBJ2-3; V: TRBV7-8; size: -; D: TRBD2; CDR3: CASSEPPTSGGSSYTQYF; DNA: TGTGCCAGCAGCGAACCGCCGACTAGCGGGGGATCTTCATATACGCAGTATTTT
J: TRBJ2-3; V: TRBV6-1; size: -; D: -; CDR3: CATTNFFRDVSLTDTQYF; DNA: TGTGCCACCACCAATTTCTTCCGGGACGTTTCCCTCACAGATACGCAGTATTTT
J: TRBJ2-7; V: TRBV7-9; size: -; D: TRBD1; CDR3: CASSGTGAGEQYF; DNA: TGTGCCAGCAGCGGGACAGGTGCGGGTGAGCAGTACTTC
J: TRBJ2-7; V: TRBV6-6; size: -; D: TRBD2; CDR3: CASSYSEMDRGGSYEQYF; DNA: TGTGCCAGCAGTTACTCAGAGATGGATCGGGGAGGGTCCTACGAGCAGTACTTC
J: TRBJ2-2; V: TRBV12-3/TRBV12-4; size: few; D: TRBD1; CDR3: CASSSHLGQRNTGELFF; DNA: TGTGCCAGCAGTTCCCACCTGGGACAGCGAAACACCGGGGAGCTGTTTTTT
J: TRBJ1-5; V: TRBV20-1; size: few; D: -; CDR3: CSARDPMDLGPQHF; DNA: TGCAGTGCTAGAGACCCGATGGATCTTGGGCCCCAGCATTTT
J: TRBJ2-1; V: TRBV29-1; size: many; D: TRBD2; CDR3: CSVANSGEQFF; DNA: TGCAGCGTTGCTAATAGCGGGGAGCAGTTCTTC
J: TRBJ1-3; V: TRBV25-1; size: few; D: -; CDR3: CASLTDGNTIYF; DNA: TGTGCCAGTCTGACGGATGGAAACACCATATATTTT
J: TRBJ2-7; V: TRBV5-1; size: -; D: TRBD1; CDR3: CASSLSYGTDSYEQYF; DNA: TGCGCCAGCAGCTTGTCTTACGGGACAGATTCCTACGAGCAGTACTTC
J: TRBJ1-6; V: TRBV6-1; size: many; D: -; CDR3: CASTSGQGYSPLHF; DNA: TGTGCCAGCACTAGCGGGCAGGGGTATTCACCCCTCCACTTT
J: TRBJ2-3; V: TRBV29-1; size: -; D: TRBD2; CDR3: CSVGEGYTQYF; DNA: TGCAGCGTTGGGGAGGGGTATACGCAGTATTTT
J: TRBJ1-2; V: TRBV7-2; size: -; D: -; CDR3: CASSLDRLAGAGYTF; DNA: TGTGCCAGCAGCTTAGATCGGTTGGCAGGGGCTGGCTACACCTTC
J: TRBJ2-2; V: TRBV5-1; size: -; D: TRBD1; CDR3: CASSLSQGVLTGELFF; DNA: TGCGCCAGCAGCTTGTCTCAGGGGGTGCTCACCGGGGAGCTGTTTTTT
J: TRBJ1-1; V: TRBV7-2; size: few; D: -; CDR3: CASSLAGHIPLMNTEAFF; DNA: TGTGCCAGCAGCCTAGCTGGACACATACCCCTCATGAACACTGAAGCTTTCTTT
J: TRBJ2-2; V: TRBV7-2; size: many; D: -; CDR3: CASSPQRLANTGELFF; DNA: TGTGCCAGCAGCCCGCAGCGTCTCGCGAACACCGGGGAGCTGTTTTTT
J: TRBJ1-1; V: TRBV10-2; size: -; D: -; CDR3: CASSGPGWAIEAFF; DNA: TGCGCCAGCAGTGGACCCGGTTGGGCCATTGAAGCTTTCTTT